The 2 T cell receptor beta chains reported below all come from one sample, sequenced in a study of blood T cells in healthy people across ages. A second roughly 6 to 12 cycle PCR used barcoded and J-beta primers. MiXCR, applied by TCRdb to the 5' RACE reads, yields one record per CDR3 protein. The sample records 870,000 or so distinct CDR3 sequences, around 28% being singletons. Sequenced sample: blood. Receptor source: a woman aged 80 or over in good health.

This sequence joins TRBV7-2 and TRBJ2-3, with TRBD2 matching 7 bases. The V and J ends lost 4 bases and 0 bases, in that order; junction bases with no gene match: 10. Germline values: CDR1 SGHTA, CDR2 FQGNSA. CDR3 length: 17 residues. CDR3 loop: CASSSGRRGSSTDTQYF. As DNA, the CDR3 is TGTGCCAGCAGCTCCGGGAGGCGGGGATCAAGCACAGATACGCAGTATTTT.

This clonotype was detected many times. The chain joins TRBV10-3 to TRBJ1-2, with TRBD1 matching 9 bases. This CDR3 contains 14 residues. The trim removed 5 bases at V and 2 bases at J, leaving 3 bases unmatched. The germline V gene encodes CDR1 ENHRY and CDR2 SYGVKD. The CDR3 protein is CAISKDRGNYGYTF. The CDR3 region has the DNA TGTGCCATCAGTAAGGACAGGGGAAACTATGGCTACACCTTC.